Following are 6 T cell receptor beta chains from one sample sequenced in a study of control samples from healthy donors and cancer patients. Measured with immunoSEQ multiplex PCR; TCRdb has only the in-frame clones, and not every one. The data show tens of thousands of clones, approximately 90% seen once. Sequencing was carried out using PBMCs. All receptors derive from a man aged 30-40 years with colorectal cancer.

In DNA form, the CDR3 reads TGTGCCAGCAGCGTACGGGGTTCAGGGGCCCCCGGGGAGCTGTTTTTT. Its protein product is CASSVRGSGAPGELFF. V gene TRBV9 combines with J gene TRBJ2-2; the D gene is possibly TRBD1 (6 bases). Per the germline V gene, CDR1 is SGDLS and CDR2 is YYNGEE. Trimming pared 1 base from V and 6 bases from J, leaving 16 bases between. CDR3 length: 16 residues.

The chain uses TRBV6-1 and TRBJ1-4; D is ambiguous. The germline gives CDR1 MNHNS, CDR2 SASEGT. The CDR3 covers 14 residues. The V and J ends lost 3 bases and 8 bases respectively, with 13 bases between them. The CDR3 sequence: CASSDRAVNEKLFF. CDR3 sequence (DNA): TGTGCCAGCAGTGATCGGGCAGTGAACGAAAAACTGTTTTTT.

V and J are TRBV4-1 and TRBJ1-1; perhaps TRBD1 as D (5 bases). The CDR3 covers 16 residues. V was cut by 1 base and J by 3 bases, with 15 bases left in between. Germline assignment: CDR1 MGHRA and CDR2 YSYEKL. This CDR3 is CASSQVPGPRDTEAFF. Here the CDR3 DNA reads TGCGCCAGCAGCCAAGTACCGGGACCGAGGGACACTGAAGCTTTCTTT.

This sequence joins TRBV2 and TRBJ2-2; 8 nucleotides agree with TRBD2. J was trimmed by 3 bases and V by 7 bases; bases with no gene match: 7. Germline V lookup: CDR1 SNHLY, CDR2 FYNNEI. This CDR3 comprises 15 residues. CDR3 bases: TGTGCCAGCATCGGGCTAGCGGGCGACACCGGGGAGCTGTTTTTT. As protein: CASIGLAGDTGELFF.

The gene calls are TRBV10-3 and TRBJ1-2; possibly TRBD1 for D (6 bases). CDR1 is ENHRY and CDR2 is SYGVKD in the germline V gene. V lost 6 bases, J lost 8 bases, and 16 bases lay in between. The CDR3 is made up of 13 amino acids. The CDR3 spells CAISLGTPGGYTF. As DNA, the CDR3 is TGTGCCATCAGCCTAGGGACACCTGGGGGCTACACCTTC.

V gene TRBV21-1 combines with J gene TRBJ2-1; TRBD2 is the table's D call, not checked against the DNA. TRBV21-1 is assigned pseudogene status. The CDR3 is made up of 13 amino acids. CDR3 sequence: CASSRGRSNEQFF. DNA of the CDR3: TGTGCCAGCAGCAGGGGGAGGTCGAATGAGCAGTTCTTC.